The clone carrying this TCR beta chain was seen only a few times. Its antigen is still unknown. Patients who underwent sequencing had shown CD8+CD57+ cell expansion by flow cytometry. The V segment lost 5 bases and the J segment 10 bases; nucleotides outside the gene matches: 6. Germline assignment: CDR1 SGHTA and CDR2 FQGNSA. The CDR3 contains 13 residues. The source of the sample is a study of CD8+CD57+ T cells in acquired aplastic anemia. Overall study context: The sorted CD4+ and CD8+ cells yielded an average around 3.2 ug of DNA. Findings and limits, study-wide: Any difference that existed in CD8+ Simpson's diversity between patients and controls was not significant.

Genomic DNA templated the TCR beta VDJ and CDR3 profiling. A single record per CDR3 protein comes from TCRdb applying MiXCR to the reads. The sample shows about 160,000 distinct CDR3 sequences, 71% of them seen only once. The sample consisted of sorted CD4+, CD8+, or CD8+CD57+ T cells (not recorded which) from PBMCs. The chain joins TRBV7-2 to TRBJ2-1; 9 bases match TRBD1. This sequence was found in a human donor with aplastic anemia. The CDR3 DNA is TGTGCCAGCAGCAGGGACAGGGTTCAAGAGCAGTTCTTC. Its translation is CASSRDRVQEQFF. Full variable domain (rest looked up from reference TRBV7-2 and TRBJ2-1): GAGVSQSPSNKVTEKGKDVELRCDPISGHTALYWYRQSLGQGLEFLIYFQGNSAPDKSGLPSDRFSAERTGGSVSTLTIQRTQQEDSAVYLCASSRDRVQEQFFGPGTRLTVL.